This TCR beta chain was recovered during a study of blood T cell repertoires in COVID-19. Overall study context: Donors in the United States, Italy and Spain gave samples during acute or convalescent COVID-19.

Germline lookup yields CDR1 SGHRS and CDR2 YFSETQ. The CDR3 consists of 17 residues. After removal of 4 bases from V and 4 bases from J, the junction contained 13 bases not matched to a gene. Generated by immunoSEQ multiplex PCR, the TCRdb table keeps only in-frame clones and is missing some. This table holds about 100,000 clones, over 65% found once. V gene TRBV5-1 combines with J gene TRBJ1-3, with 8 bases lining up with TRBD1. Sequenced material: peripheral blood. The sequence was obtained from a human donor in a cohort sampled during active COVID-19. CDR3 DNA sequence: TGCGCCAGCAGCCCCCAAACAGGGGGATCGTCCGGAAACACCATATATTTT. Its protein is CASSPQTGGSSGNTIYF.